This entry lists 16 T cell receptor beta chains sequenced from one sample in a study of shared clonotypes between healthy human individuals. Method: immunoSEQ multiplex PCR; TCRdb's copy keeps in-frame clones and lacks some. The sample lists hundreds of thousands of clones, about 96% occurring once. CD45RO-negative, CCR7-selected cells formed the naive CD8 fraction, which excluded terminally differentiated effector memory CD45RA+ cells. Sequenced material: naive CD8+ T cells sorted from blood. These receptors were collected from a woman in her 30s in good health.

The chain has TRBV28 and TRBJ1-1, with 7 positions matching TRBD1. This CDR3 spans 13 amino acids. V shed 5 bases and J 7 bases; nucleotides not matched to a gene: 7. The germline V gene has CDR1 MDHEN and CDR2 SYDVKM. The CDR3 DNA sequence: TGTGCCAGCAGTATCTGGGACAGCAATGAAGCTTTCTTT. Its translation is CASSIWDSNEAFF.

The V and J genes are TRBV27 and TRBJ2-6; 10 bases line up with TRBD1. The junction had 5 bases not matched to a gene; V was cut back by 5 bases and J by 1 base. The CDR3 consists of 17 residues. Germline V gene sequence: CDR1 MNHEY, CDR2 SMNVEV (reference sequence). Written as DNA, the CDR3 is TGTGCCAGCAGTCCCCGGGACAGGGGATCTGGGGCCAACGTCCTGACTTTC. Amino acid sequence: CASSPRDRGSGANVLTF.

This clone was recorded a few times. The J gene is TRBJ1-1, the V gene TRBV28; D ambiguous. V lost 3 bases and J 2 bases, leaving 7 bases between the germline ends. In germline, CDR1 is MDHEN, CDR2 SYDVKM. The CDR3 runs to 13 residues. The CDR3 DNA sequence: TGTGCCAGCAGTTTGTGGGCCAACACTGAAGCTTTCTTT. This sequence encodes CASSLWANTEAFF.

The chain couples TRBV7-6 to TRBJ2-3; possibly TRBD2 for D (6 bases). V was pared by 2 bases and J by 2 bases, with 11 bases between. The CDR3 is 15 residues long. Germline CDR1 reads SGHVS; CDR2 reads FNYEAQ. The CDR3: CASSLSLATTDTQYF. The CDR3, as DNA: TGTGCCAGCAGCTTAAGTCTAGCGACCACAGATACGCAGTATTTT.

The chain combines TRBV28 with TRBJ2-7; 7 bases align to TRBD2. This CDR3 region has 12 residues. V lost 6 bases to trimming and J lost 4 bases; unmatched junction nucleotides: 3. The germline V gene has CDR1 MDHEN and CDR2 SYDVKM. The CDR3 coding sequence is TGTGCCAGCAGCCCCGGGGGGTACGAGCAGTACTTC. Translation: CASSPGGYEQYF.

This clone occurred once. The chain has TRBV19 and TRBJ2-1; 13 bases agree with TRBD2. V dropped 5 bases and J dropped 0; count of bases not matched to a gene: 4. The CDR3 covers 17 residues. Germline V gene sequence: CDR1 LNHDA, CDR2 SQIVND (reference sequence). In nucleotides, the CDR3 is TGTGCCAGTAGTGTGACTAGCGGGAGGCCCTCCTACAATGAGCAGTTCTTC. This sequence encodes CASSVTSGRPSYNEQFF.

The rearrangement links TRBV27 to TRBJ2-2; D remains ambiguous. The CDR3 loop spans 14 amino acids. In germline, CDR1 is MNHEY, CDR2 SMNVEV (reference sequence). With 3 bases removed from V and 6 bases from J, the gap between germline ends came to 11 bases. The CDR3 sequence is CASSFAVTPGELFF. The CDR3 bases are TGTGCCAGCAGTTTCGCGGTTACCCCCGGGGAGCTGTTTTTT.

A single count supports this clone. V usage is TRBV27 and J usage is TRBJ1-1; D uncertain. Germline-derived CDR1 and CDR2 are MNHEY and SMNVEV (reference sequence). The CDR3 is made up of 13 amino acids. Trimming left V 11 bases short and J 0 bases short, with 13 bases between. CDR3 sequence reads: CASQLSLNTEAFF. As DNA, the CDR3 is TGTGCCTCACAGCTTAGCCTGAACACTGAAGCTTTCTTT.

This clone occurred once. The chain joins TRBV12-5 to TRBJ2-5; possibly TRBD1 or TRBD2 for D (5 bases each). The CDR3 is made up of 13 amino acids. The germline V and J ends were trimmed by 4 bases and 7 bases, with 13 bases remaining between them. Germline CDR1 is LGHNT and CDR2 is FRNRAP. CDR3 amino acids: CASGSGTTGTQYF. In DNA, the CDR3 is TGTGCTAGTGGTTCCGGGACCACGGGGACCCAGTACTTC.

The V call is TRBV19, the J call TRBJ1-5; 8 nucleotides align to TRBD1. This CDR3 spans 16 amino acids. Germline CDR1 reads LNHDA; CDR2 reads SQIVND (reference sequence). The V and J ends lost 5 bases and 0 bases, in that order; junction bases with no gene match: 6. The CDR3 spells CASSGTGEYSNQPQHF. DNA for the CDR3: TGTGCCAGTAGTGGGACAGGCGAATATAGCAATCAGCCCCAGCATTTT.

This clone was recorded only once. This chain connects TRBV7-9 to TRBJ2-7; D remains ambiguous. The CDR3 has 14 amino acids. V gave up 0 bases and J gave up 4 bases, with 10 bases separating them. Per the germline V gene, CDR1 is SEHNR and CDR2 is FQNEAQ (reference sequence). The CDR3 sequence: CASSLAGQLYEQYF. CDR3 nucleotides: TGTGCCAGCAGCTTAGCAGGGCAGCTTTACGAGCAGTACTTC.

V and J are TRBV6-4 and TRBJ2-2; maybe TRBD2 (5 bases). Between the trimmed V and J ends, which lost 2 bases and 0 bases, there was a span of 13 bases. The CDR3 totals 17 residues. CDR1 MRHNA and CDR2 SNTAGT come from the germline V gene. CDR3 residues: CASSDTTRRANTGELFF. DNA of the CDR3: TGTGCCAGCAGTGACACTACTAGAAGAGCGAACACCGGGGAGCTGTTTTTT.

This chain uses TRBV1 with TRBJ2-1; TRBD2 is taken as the D call from the table, unchecked against the DNA. TRBV1 is labeled a pseudogene. The CDR3 has 12 residues. DNA of the CDR3: TGCACCAGCAGCCGGCGGTACAATGAGCAGTTCTTC. Amino acids: CTSSRRYNEQFF.

The chain has TRBV28 and TRBJ2-1, with 7 bases identical to TRBD2. The CDR3 is 16 amino acids. Germline assignment: CDR1 MDHEN and CDR2 SYDVKM. Germline trimming cut 4 bases from V and 0 bases from J; bases unmatched to any gene: 6. The CDR3 bases are TGTGCCAGCAGTTCCCAGCGGGAAGACTCCTACAATGAGCAGTTCTTC. It translates to CASSSQREDSYNEQFF.

This chain links TRBV28 with TRBJ2-7; 9 positions match TRBD1. The CDR3 is made up of 19 amino acids. Germline-derived CDR1 and CDR2 are MDHEN and SYDVKM. V lost 8 bases, J lost 4 bases, and 24 bases stayed unmatched. Here the CDR3 DNA reads TGTGCCAGCCGACAAGTTGCACCCCGGGACAGGGTGTCTTCATACGAGCAGTACTTC. It is translated as CASRQVAPRDRVSSYEQYF.

This clone showed up just once. J is TRBJ2-3 and V is TRBV7-6, with 8 bases matching TRBD1. The V gene's germline CDR1 is SGHVS and CDR2 FNYEAQ. The CDR3 has 15 residues. Trimming removed 4 bases from V and 1 base from J; junction bases left unmatched: 4. The CDR3 protein is CASSSSTGGTDTQYF. The DNA for the CDR3 is TGTGCCAGCAGCTCTTCGACAGGGGGCACAGATACGCAGTATTTT.